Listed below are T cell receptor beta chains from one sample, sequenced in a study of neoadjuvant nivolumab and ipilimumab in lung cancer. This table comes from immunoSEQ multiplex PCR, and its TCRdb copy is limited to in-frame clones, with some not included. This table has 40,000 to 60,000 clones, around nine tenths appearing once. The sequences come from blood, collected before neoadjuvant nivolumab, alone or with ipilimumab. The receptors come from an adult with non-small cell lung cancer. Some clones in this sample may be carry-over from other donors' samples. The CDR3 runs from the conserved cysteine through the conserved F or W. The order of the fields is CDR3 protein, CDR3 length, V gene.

CASSAGRGEYQETQYF	16	TRBV7-3
CASSGTAKETQYF	13	TRBV7-9
CASSLRRLVNTGELFF	16	TRBV7-8
CASSYSGSVGETQYF	15	TRBV11-2
CSVSGSYEQYF	11	TRBV20-1
CASSGRPSSRIDEQFF	16	TRBV5-1
CASSPKNTGELFF	13	TRBV18
CASSPAGIEGYTF	13	TRBV18
CASSKRGGSGANVLTF	16	TRBV19
CASSLADYNEQFF	13	TRBV7-2
CASSEEVQDTQYF	13	TRBV2
CASSNNRGQETQYF	14	TRBV21-1
CASSTRQEKNYGYTF	15	TRBV6-5
CASSLRTGYGELFF	14	TRBV5-4
CASSSWGGGSWNEQFF	16	TRBV7-9
CASSSRQGYGYTF	13	TRBV6-6
CASGGDRRSTDTQYF	15	TRBV9
CASSLGADTQYF	12	TRBV7-6
CASSPVGTPGGETQYF	16	TRBV5-4
CASSTGLAEFTDTQYF	16	TRBV5-1
CASSLGRRGRAGGAFF	16	TRBV7-8
CAWTPHPSGRGDTQYF	16	TRBV30
CASRLFIGNEQFF	13	TRBV5-5
CASSESGRGYTF	12	TRBV6-1
CASSYATIGEQFF	13	TRBV6-5
CASSQVRGLGEQYF	14	TRBV14
CASSDWAGGRNEQFF	15	TRBV2
CASSPDGRGGNEQFF	15	TRBV7-9
CASSLGATNEKLFF	14	TRBV5-4
CASRIAGGPYNEQFF	15	TRBV5-1
CSVEKSGGNYGYTF	14	TRBV29-1
CASSPARANYGYTF	14	TRBV9
CASSFAGGPGASYNEQFF	18	TRBV5-4
CASSSRTGAYEQYF	14	TRBV5-1
CASSLLGTGYNEQFF	15	TRBV5-4
CASSGEGPTYEQYF	14	TRBV6-1
CASSLTSGGYGMQTQYF	17	TRBV5-4
CASKSSTYNEQFF	13	TRBV25-1
CASTWGQLSYEQYF	14	TRBV2
CASSLEPHEQYF	12	TRBV11-1
CASSLDGGAGTGELFF	16	TRBV5-4
CASSRGLAGVETQYF	15	TRBV4-3
CASSPGVEQFF	11	TRBV7-6
CASSLDSGAEQYF	13	TRBV7-9
CASSRRTGDTQYF	13	TRBV25-1
CASSQVVAGEQYF	13	TRBV4-3
CASSPSMRSNQPQHF	15	TRBV11-1
CASSLAGTRGNEQFF	15	TRBV5-1
CATSRDAGAEAFF	13	TRBV15
CSVLKLAGGRYEQYF	15	TRBV29-1
CASSLRKGQPQHF	13	TRBV7-9
CASSPDRGGQPQHF	14	TRBV18
CASSLSQGKHYGYTF	15	TRBV5-6
CASSGTKSMWTF	12	TRBV6-1
CASGLNLGETQYF	13	TRBV12-5
CASSQEVTPLNTEAFF	16	TRBV4-3